This TCR beta chain was recovered during a study of metastatic and nonmetastatic thyroid tumors. At least ten counts were recorded for this clone. TCRdb reanalyzed the PCR reads with MiXCR. This table holds about 20,000 clones, around 11% found once. Patients had received no treatment of any kind before thyroid surgery. Per the germline V gene, CDR1 is SNHLY and CDR2 is FYNNEI. This CDR3 contains 13 residues. The trim removed 6 bases at V and 5 bases at J, leaving 3 bases unmatched. The genes are TRBV2 and TRBJ1-1; 10 nucleotides line up with TRBD1. The sequence was collected from a female donor with papillary thyroid cancer or a benign thyroid nodule (not recorded which). Some clones in this sample may be carry-over from other donors' samples. The source material was blood. The CDR3 sequence: CASRDRGRTEAFF. DNA for the CDR3: TGTGCCAGCAGGGACAGGGGGAGAACTGAAGCTTTCTTT.